This T cell receptor beta chain was identified in a study of T cells in localized non-small cell lung cancer. The CDR3 extends over 17 amino acids. Germline-derived CDR1 and CDR2 are SGHRS and YFSETQ. Trimming stripped 0 bases from V and 2 bases from J, with 12 bases between. Produced via immunoSEQ multiplex PCR; TCRdb's table is partial and in-frame only. Among about 24,000 clones, roughly four fifths were seen once, and the ten largest hold around 4.8%. The genes are TRBV5-1 and TRBJ2-6; D is perhaps TRBD1 or TRBD2 (7 bases each). The TCR originated in a man aged 40 to 70 with stage II lung adenocarcinoma. The input for sequencing was PBMCs, taken before any cancer treatment. The CDR3 sequence is CASSLGRGGPGANVLTF. The CDR3 coding sequence is TGCGCCAGCAGCTTGGGCAGGGGGGGCCCTGGGGCCAACGTCCTGACTTTC.